This T cell receptor beta chain appears in the sequencing data of a study of blood T cell repertoires in COVID-19 (dated by TCRdb to about 2020). General notes on the study: The collaborator samples originated in the United States, Italy and Spain and spanned the acute and convalescent phases of COVID-19. Where available, HLA class I and class II types were taken from metadata supplied by the sample provider and were not determined by assay-based typing. The repertoires were released in a freely available public database meant as a resource for research on the immune response to SARS-CoV-2. Sample metadata almost always included a de-identified subject ID, COVID-19 status, age in years and sex. Samples were obtained from the ongoing ImmuneRACE study (first 160 participants) and from 1,254 subjects provided by 6 global collaborators. Deeply sampled blood TCRbeta repertoires from subjects exposed to, actively infected with, or recovered from COVID-19 were included in the dataset. The material from the prospective study consisted of cDNA or gDNA derived from T cells, B-cell-depleted T cells, or PBMCs. What the study reported, not specific to this receptor: The quantity of clinical and demographic metadata differed by source and by participant and was supplied without curation.

The immunoSEQ Assay, a bias-controlled multiplex PCR, was used to amplify TCRbeta CDR3 regions from genomic DNA. In the original analysis: Within the assay, amplification of reference gene primers was used to estimate how many nucleated cells each sample contained. To quantify the absolute abundance of each unique TCRbeta CDR3 rearrangement, sequence reads were collapsed and filtered. Productive Simpson clonality was computed per sample as the square root of Simpson's diversity index over productive rearrangements. The table was pulled from immuneACCESS by TCRdb, which kept in-frame rearrangements only. Such tables lose some clones; where checked, under half of the loss comes from unresolved V genes, and the rest has no known cause. V, J and clone size were drawn from that table, and D and trimming were deduced from the DNA. The sample yields over 150,000 clones; about 89% were counted once. Of the sample, roughly 0.54% is held by the ten largest clones.

Whole blood was collected in K2EDTA tubes by collaborating institutions according to the institutions' own protocols. For TCRbeta analysis, collaborator samples were shipped as frozen whole blood, as isolated PBMCs, or as DNA extracted from either sample type. Turning to this clone: The antigen it recognizes is unknown. Base qualities are not at hand, and no much larger clone is one base apart.

The clonotype was recovered from a man aged 45-65 years with acute or convalescent COVID-19. The specimen sequenced was peripheral blood.

The nucleotide sequence is TGTGCCAGCAGCCTCCAGACTAGCGGGAGGTGGAATTACGAGCAGTACTTC. The translation is CASSLQTSGRWNYEQYF. The receptor chain draws on TRBV7-9 and TRBJ2-7; TRBD2 agrees with 13 junctional bases. According to the germline V gene (reference sequence), CDR1 reads SEHNR and CDR2 reads FQNEAQ. Here V drops 5 bases and J drops 4 bases, and the junction holds 11 bases not matched to any gene. The CDR3 goes from the cysteine to the phenylalanine over 17 residues. Kept here is only the CDR3 DNA, which spans 51 bases and is read in frame from base 1.